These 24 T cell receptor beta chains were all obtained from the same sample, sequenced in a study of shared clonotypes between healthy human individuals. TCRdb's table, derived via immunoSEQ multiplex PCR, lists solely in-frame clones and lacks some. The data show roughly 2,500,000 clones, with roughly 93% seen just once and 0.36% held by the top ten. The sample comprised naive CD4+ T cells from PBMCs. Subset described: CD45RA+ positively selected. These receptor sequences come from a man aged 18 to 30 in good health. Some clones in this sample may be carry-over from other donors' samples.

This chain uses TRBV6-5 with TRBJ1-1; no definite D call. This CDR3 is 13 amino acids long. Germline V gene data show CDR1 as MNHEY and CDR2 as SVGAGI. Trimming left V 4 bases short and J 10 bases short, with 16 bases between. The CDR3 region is CASSFEFDGVAFF. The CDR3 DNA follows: TGTGCCAGCAGTTTCGAGTTCGACGGCGTAGCTTTCTTT.

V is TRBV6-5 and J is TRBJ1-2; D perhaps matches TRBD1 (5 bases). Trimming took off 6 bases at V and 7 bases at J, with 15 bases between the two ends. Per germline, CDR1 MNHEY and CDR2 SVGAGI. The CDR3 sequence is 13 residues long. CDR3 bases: TGTGCCAGCAGAAACCCAGGGTGGGTTGGCTACACCTTC. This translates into CASRNPGWVGYTF.

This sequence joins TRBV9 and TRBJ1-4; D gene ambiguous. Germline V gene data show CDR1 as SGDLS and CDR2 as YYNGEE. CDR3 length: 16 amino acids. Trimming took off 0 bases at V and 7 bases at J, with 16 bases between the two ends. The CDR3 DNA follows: TGTGCCAGCAGCGTAGACCCCCTGGAGGAGGGTGAAAAACTGTTTTTT. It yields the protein CASSVDPLEEGEKLFF.

The CDR3 coding sequence is TGTGCCAGCAGCCTCGATACAGGCTCCTACGAGCAGTACTTC. It specifies CASSLDTGSYEQYF. The chain joins TRBV7-9 to TRBJ2-7; a possible D gene is TRBD1 (5 bases). V dropped 5 bases and J dropped 0 bases, with 11 bases sitting between them. Germline CDR1 SEHNR, CDR2 FQNEAQ (reference sequence). CDR3 size: 14 residues.

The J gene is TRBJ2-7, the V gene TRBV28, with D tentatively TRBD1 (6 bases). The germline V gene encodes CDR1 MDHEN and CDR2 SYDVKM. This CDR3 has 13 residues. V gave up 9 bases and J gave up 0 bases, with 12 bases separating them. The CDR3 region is CASMRGGSYEQYF. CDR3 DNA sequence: TGTGCCAGTATGCGAGGGGGCTCCTACGAGCAGTACTTC.

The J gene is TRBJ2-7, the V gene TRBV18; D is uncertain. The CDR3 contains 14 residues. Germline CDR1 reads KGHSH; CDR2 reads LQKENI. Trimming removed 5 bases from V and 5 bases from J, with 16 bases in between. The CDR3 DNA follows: TGTGCCAGCTCATCAATGGTAACCCAGAACGAGCAGTACTTC. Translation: CASSSMVTQNEQYF.

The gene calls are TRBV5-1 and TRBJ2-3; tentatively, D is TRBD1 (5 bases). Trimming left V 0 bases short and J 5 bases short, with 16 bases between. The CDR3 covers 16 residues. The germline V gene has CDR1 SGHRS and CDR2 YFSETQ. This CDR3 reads CASSLAAVQRGDTQYF. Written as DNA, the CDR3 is TGCGCCAGCAGCTTGGCGGCGGTTCAAAGGGGAGATACGCAGTATTTT.

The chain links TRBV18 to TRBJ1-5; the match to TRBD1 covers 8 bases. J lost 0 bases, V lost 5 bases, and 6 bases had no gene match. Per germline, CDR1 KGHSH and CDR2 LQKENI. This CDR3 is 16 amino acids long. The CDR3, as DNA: TGTGCCAGCTCATTCGGACAGGGCGATAGCAATCAGCCCCAGCATTTT. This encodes CASSFGQGDSNQPQHF.

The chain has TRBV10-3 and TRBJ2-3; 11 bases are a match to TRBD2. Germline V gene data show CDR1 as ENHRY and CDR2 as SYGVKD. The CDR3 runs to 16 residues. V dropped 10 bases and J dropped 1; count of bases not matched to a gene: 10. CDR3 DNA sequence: TGTGCCACCGGAGCCCTTAGCGGGAGGGGCACAGATACGCAGTATTTT. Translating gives CATGALSGRGTDTQYF.

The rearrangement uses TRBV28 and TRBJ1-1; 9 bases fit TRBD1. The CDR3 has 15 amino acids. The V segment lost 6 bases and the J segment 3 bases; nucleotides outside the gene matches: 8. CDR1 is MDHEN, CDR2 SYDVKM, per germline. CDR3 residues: CASRLLDRGDTEAFF. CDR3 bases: TGTGCCAGCAGACTATTGGACAGGGGCGACACTGAAGCTTTCTTT.

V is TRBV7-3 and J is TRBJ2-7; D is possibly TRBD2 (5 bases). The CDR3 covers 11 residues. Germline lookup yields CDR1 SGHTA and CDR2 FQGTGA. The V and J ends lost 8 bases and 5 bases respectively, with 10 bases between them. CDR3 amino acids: CASPTEDEQYF. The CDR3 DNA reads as TGTGCCAGCCCCACGGAGGACGAGCAGTACTTC.

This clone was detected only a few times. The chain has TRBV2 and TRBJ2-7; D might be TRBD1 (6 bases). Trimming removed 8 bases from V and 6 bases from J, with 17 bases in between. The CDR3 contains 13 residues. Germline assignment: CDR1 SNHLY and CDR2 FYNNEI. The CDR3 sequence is CASSYGEQGEQYF. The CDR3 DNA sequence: TGTGCCAGCTCATACGGGGAACAGGGCGAGCAGTACTTC.

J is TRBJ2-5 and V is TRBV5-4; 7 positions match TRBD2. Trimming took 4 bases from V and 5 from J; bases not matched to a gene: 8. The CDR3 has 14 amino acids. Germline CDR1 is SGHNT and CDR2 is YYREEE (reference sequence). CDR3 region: CASSPSGFVETQYF. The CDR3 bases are TGTGCCAGCAGCCCTAGCGGATTCGTTGAGACCCAGTACTTC.

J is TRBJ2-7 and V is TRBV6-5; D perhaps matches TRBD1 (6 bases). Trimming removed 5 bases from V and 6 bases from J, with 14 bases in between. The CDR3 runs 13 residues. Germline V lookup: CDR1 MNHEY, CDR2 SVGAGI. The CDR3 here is CASSNTGFPEQYF. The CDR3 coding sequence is TGTGCCAGCAGTAACACAGGGTTCCCCGAGCAGTACTTC.

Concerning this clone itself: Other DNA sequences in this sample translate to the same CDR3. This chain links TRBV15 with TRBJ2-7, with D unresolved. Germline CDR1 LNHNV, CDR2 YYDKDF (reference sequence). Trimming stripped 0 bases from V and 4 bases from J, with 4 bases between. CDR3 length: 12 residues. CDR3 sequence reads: CATSRERYEQYF. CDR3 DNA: TGTGCCACCAGCAGAGAAAGGTACGAGCAGTACTTC.

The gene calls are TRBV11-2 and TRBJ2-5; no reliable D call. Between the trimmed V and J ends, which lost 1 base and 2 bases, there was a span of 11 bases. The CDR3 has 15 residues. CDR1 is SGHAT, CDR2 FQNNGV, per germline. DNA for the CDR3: TGTGCCAGCAGCTTAGCGGCCGAATCTCAAGAGACCCAGTACTTC. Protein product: CASSLAAESQETQYF. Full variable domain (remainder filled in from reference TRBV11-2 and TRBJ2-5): EAGVAQSPRYKIIEKRQSVAFWCNPISGHATLYWYQQILGQGPKLLIQFQNNGVVDDSQLPKDRFSAERLKGVDSTLKIQPAKLEDSAVYLCASSLAAESQETQYFGPGTRLLVL.

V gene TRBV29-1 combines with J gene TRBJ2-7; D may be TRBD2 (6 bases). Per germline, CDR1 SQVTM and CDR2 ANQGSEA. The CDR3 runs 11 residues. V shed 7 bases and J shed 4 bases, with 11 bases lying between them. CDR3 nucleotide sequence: TGCAGCGGCGGGACCCAGTACGAGCAGTACTTC. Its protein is CSGGTQYEQYF.

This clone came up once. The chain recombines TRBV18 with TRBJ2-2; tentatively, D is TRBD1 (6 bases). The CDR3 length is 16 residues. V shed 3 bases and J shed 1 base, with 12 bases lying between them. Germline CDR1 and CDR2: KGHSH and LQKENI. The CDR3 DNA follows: TGTGCCAGCTCACCGGGGACACGTGGGAACACCGGGGAGCTGTTTTTT. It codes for CASSPGTRGNTGELFF.

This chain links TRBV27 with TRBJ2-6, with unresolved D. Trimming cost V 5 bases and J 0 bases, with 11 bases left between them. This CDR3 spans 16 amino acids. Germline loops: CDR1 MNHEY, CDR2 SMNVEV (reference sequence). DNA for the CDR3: TGTGCCAGCAGTATCGTGAGTGGCTCTGGGGCCAACGTCCTGACTTTC. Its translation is CASSIVSGSGANVLTF.

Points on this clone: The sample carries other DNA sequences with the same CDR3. CDR3 coding DNA: TGTGCCAGCAGCCCACGGGGGAATCAGCCCCAGCATTTT. It yields the protein CASSPRGNQPQHF. This rearrangement joins TRBV7-2 to TRBJ1-5, with D possibly being TRBD1 (5 bases). Germline lookup yields CDR1 SGHTA and CDR2 FQGNSA. V lost 5 bases to trimming and J lost 4 bases, with 9 bases between them. The CDR3 runs to 13 residues.

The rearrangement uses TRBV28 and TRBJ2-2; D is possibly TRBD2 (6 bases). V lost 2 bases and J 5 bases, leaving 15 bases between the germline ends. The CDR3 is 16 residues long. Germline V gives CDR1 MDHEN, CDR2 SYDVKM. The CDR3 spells CASSLSKGRRTGELFF. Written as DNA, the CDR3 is TGTGCCAGCAGTTTAAGTAAAGGGAGGAGGACCGGGGAGCTGTTTTTT.

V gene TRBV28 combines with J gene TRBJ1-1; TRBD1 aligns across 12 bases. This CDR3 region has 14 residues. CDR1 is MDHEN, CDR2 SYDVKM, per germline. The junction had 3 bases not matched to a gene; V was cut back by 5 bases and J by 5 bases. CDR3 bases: TGTGCCAGCAGTGGGACAGGGGGCAGGACTGAAGCTTTCTTT. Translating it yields CASSGTGGRTEAFF.

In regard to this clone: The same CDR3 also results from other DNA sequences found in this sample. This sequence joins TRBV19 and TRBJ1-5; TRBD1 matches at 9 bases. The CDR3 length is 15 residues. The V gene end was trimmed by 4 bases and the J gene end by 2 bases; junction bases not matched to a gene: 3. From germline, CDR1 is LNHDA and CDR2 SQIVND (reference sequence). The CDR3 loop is CASSTGQGGNQPQHF. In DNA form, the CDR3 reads TGTGCCAGTAGTACGGGACAGGGTGGCAATCAGCCCCAGCATTTT.

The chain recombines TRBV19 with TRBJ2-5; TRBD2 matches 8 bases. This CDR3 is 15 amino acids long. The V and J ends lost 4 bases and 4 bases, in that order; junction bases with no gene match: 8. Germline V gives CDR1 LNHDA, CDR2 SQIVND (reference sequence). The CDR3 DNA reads TGTGCCAGTAGTAACCGAGCGGGAGAGGGAGAGACCCAGTACTTC. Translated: CASSNRAGEGETQYF. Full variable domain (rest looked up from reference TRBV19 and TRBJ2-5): DGGITQSPKYLFRKEGQNVTLSCEQNLNHDAMYWYRQDPGQGLRLIYYSQIVNDFQKGDIAEGYSVSREKKESFPLTVTSAQKNPTAFYLCASSNRAGEGETQYFGPGTRLLVL.